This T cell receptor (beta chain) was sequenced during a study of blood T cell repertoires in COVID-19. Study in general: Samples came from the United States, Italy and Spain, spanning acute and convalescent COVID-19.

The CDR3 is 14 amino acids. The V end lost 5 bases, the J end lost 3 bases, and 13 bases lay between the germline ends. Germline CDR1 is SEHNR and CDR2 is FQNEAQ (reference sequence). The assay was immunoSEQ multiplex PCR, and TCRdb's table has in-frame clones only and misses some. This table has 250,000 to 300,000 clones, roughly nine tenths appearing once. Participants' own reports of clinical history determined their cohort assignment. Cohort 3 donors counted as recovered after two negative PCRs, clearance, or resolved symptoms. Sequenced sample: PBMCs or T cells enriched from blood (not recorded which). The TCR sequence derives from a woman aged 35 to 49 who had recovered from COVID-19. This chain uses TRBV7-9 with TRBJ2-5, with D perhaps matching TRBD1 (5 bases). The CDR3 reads CASSLTRGEETQYF. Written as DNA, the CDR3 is TGTGCCAGCAGCCTCACAAGGGGCGAAGAGACCCAGTACTTC. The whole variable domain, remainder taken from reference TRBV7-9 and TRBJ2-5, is DTGVSQNPRHKITKRGQNVTFRCDPISEHNRLYWYRQTLGQGPEFLTYFQNEAQLEKSRLLSDRFSAERPKGSFSTLEIQRTEQGDSAMYLCASSLTRGEETQYFGPGTRLLVL.